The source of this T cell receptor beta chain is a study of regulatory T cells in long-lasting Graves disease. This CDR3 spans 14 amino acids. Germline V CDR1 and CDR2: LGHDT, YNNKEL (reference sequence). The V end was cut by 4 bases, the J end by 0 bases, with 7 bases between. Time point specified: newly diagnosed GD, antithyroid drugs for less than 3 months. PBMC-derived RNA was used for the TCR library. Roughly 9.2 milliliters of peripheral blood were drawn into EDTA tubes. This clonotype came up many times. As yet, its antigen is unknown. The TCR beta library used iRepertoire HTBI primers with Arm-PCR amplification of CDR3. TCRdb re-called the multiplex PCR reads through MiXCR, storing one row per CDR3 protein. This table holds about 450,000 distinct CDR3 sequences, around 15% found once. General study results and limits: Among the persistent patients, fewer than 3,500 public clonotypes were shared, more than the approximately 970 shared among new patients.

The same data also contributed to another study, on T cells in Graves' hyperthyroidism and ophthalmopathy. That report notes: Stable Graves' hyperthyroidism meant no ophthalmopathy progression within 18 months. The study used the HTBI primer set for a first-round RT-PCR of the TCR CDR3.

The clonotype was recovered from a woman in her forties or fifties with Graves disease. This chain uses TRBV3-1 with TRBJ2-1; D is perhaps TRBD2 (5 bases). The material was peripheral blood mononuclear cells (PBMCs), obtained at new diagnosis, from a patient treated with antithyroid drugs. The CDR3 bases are TGTGCCAGCAGCCGGGGAGTCTCCTACAATGAGCAGTTCTTC. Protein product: CASSRGVSYNEQFF.